This T cell receptor (beta chain) was recovered during a study of T-cell memory formation after mild COVID-19. TCRdb re-derived calls from the 5' RACE reads in MiXCR, one entry per CDR3 protein. The sample shows roughly 250,000 distinct CDR3 sequences, roughly 17% of them seen only once. Germline CDR1 is SGHTA and CDR2 is FQGNSA. Trimming took 2 bases from V and 7 from J; bases not matched to a gene: 7. This CDR3 is built from 16 residues. This clonotype was found many times. The sequencing input was PBMCs or a T cell subset sorted from them (not recorded which). The receptor comes from a man in his late teens or twenties who had mild COVID-19 (a few samples of this study predate the infection). Cell type and time point are not known. This chain connects TRBV7-2 to TRBJ2-1, with 11 nucleotides matching TRBD2. CDR3 protein: CASSLSSSGGWNEQFF. CDR3 nucleotide sequence: TGTGCCAGCAGCTTAAGCTCTAGCGGGGGGTGGAATGAGCAGTTCTTC.